This T cell receptor (beta chain) was identified in a study of T-cell memory formation after mild COVID-19. 5'RACE primed from the constant segment yielded TCR alpha and TCR beta cDNA libraries bearing sample barcodes and UMIs. Each CDR3 protein gets one entry after TCRdb re-called the 5' RACE reads with MiXCR. The table shows fewer than 450,000 distinct CDR3 sequences, with 20% to 25% occurring only once. Trimming stripped 1 base from V and 0 bases from J, with 9 bases between. This CDR3 contains 15 residues. Germline values: CDR1 SGHAT, CDR2 FQNNGV. The V and J genes are TRBV11-2 and TRBJ2-5; the D is unclear. This clonotype was sampled from an adult woman who had mild COVID-19 (a few samples of this study predate the infection). Cell type and time point are not known. The sequenced material came from PBMCs or a T cell subset sorted from them (not recorded which). CDR3 DNA sequence: TGTGCCAGCAGCTTAGGTACCCTCTACCAAGAGACCCAGTACTTC. Amino acids: CASSLGTLYQETQYF.